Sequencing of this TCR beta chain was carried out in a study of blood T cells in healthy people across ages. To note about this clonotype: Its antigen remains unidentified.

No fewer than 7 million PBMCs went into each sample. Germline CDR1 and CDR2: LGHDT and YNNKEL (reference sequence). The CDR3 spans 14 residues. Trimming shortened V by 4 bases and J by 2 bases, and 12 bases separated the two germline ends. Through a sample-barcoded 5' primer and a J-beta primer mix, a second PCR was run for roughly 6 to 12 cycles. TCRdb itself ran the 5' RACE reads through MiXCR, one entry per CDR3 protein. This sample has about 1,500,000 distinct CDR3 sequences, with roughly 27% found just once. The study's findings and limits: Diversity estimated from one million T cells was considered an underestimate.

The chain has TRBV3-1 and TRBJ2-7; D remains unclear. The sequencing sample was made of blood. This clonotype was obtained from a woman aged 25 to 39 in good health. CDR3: CASSPGKVAYEQYF. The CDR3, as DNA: TGTGCCAGCAGCCCTGGTAAGGTGGCCTACGAGCAGTACTTC.